Given below is one T cell receptor (beta chain) in context. Samples underwent the assay at deep level. Splitting of each subset's genomic DNA was done evenly across several immunoSEQ plates. Repertoires were generated with immunoSEQ multiplex PCR, while TCRdb's copy carries only in-frame clones and drops some. The sample consists of 560,000 or so clones, about 96% of them appearing once. The CDR3 totals 14 residues. The V end was cut by 5 bases, the J end by 2 bases, with 13 bases between. The germline V gene has CDR1 SGHAT and CDR2 FQDESV (reference sequence). The record originates from a study of shared clonotypes between healthy human individuals. Selected positively for CCR7 and CD45RO-negative, naive CD8 cells excluded terminally differentiated effector memory CD45RA+ cells.

Sequenced material: naive CD8+ T cells sorted from blood. This clonotype was sampled from a woman aged 30 to 39 in good health. The chain employs TRBV11-1 and TRBJ2-7; D possibly uses TRBD1 or TRBD2 (5 bases each). The CDR3 sequence: CASSPRDGTYEQYF. The CDR3 DNA reads as TGTGCCAGCAGCCCCCGGGACGGCACCTACGAGCAGTACTTC.